Below are 27 T cell receptor beta chains sequenced from a single sample in a study of cytomegalovirus exposure and HLA in healthy donors. Primers included in the PCR were 60 Vbeta and 13 Jbeta primers. Sequencing used immunoSEQ multiplex PCR; TCRdb keeps in-frame clones, though not all of them. The sample gives 190,000 or so clones, over 80% of which show up once; around 1.7% is in the top ten. The specimen was PBMCs. The receptors here all came from a man aged 50 to 59 in good health and CMV-seronegative.

This clone was seen more than once but under ten times. V and J are TRBV19 and TRBJ1-4; 7 bases match TRBD1. Germline CDR1 and CDR2: LNHDA and SQIVND (reference sequence). The CDR3 is made up of 16 amino acids. Trimming removed 7 bases from V and 8 bases from J; junction bases left unmatched: 16. CDR3 in DNA: TGTGCCAGTACCACTGGGAGGACAGGAAGGAGGGAAAAACTGTTTTTT. It encodes CASTTGRTGRREKLFF.

The rearrangement joins TRBV10-3 to TRBJ1-1, with 7 bases identical to TRBD1. Trimming removed 11 bases from V and 7 bases from J; junction bases left unmatched: 13. The length of the CDR3 is 13 residues. Looked up from germline, CDR1 is ENHRY and CDR2 is SYGVKD. This CDR3 is CALSRTGGNEAFF. In DNA form, the CDR3 reads TGTGCCCTCTCCCGGACAGGCGGGAATGAAGCTTTCTTT.

The V and J genes are TRBV15 and TRBJ1-2; weak D call: TRBD1 (5 bases). The V end was cut by 0 bases, the J end by 6 bases, with 8 bases between. The CDR3 totals 13 residues. Germline V gene data show CDR1 as LNHNV and CDR2 as YYDKDF (reference sequence). CDR3 DNA sequence: TGTGCCACCAGCAGAGATCGCAGGGATGGCTACACCTTC. Amino acids: CATSRDRRDGYTF.

In DNA, the CDR3 is TGTGCCAGCAGCCACCCCGGGGAGACCCAGTACTTC. It is translated as CASSHPGETQYF. The chain combines TRBV7-2 with TRBJ2-5; no clear D. The CDR3 runs to 12 residues. Trimming took off 5 bases at V and 5 bases at J, with 9 bases between the two ends. The germline V gene has CDR1 SGHTA and CDR2 FQGNSA.

The rearrangement joins TRBV4-1 to TRBJ1-2, with D possibly matching TRBD1 (5 bases). CDR1 and CDR2 from the germline V gene are MGHRA and YSYEKL. The CDR3 contains 12 residues. Trimming took off 2 bases at V and 6 bases at J, with 7 bases between the two ends. The CDR3 coding sequence is TGCGCCAGCAGCCAATCCAGGGATGGCTACACCTTC. Translated, it gives CASSQSRDGYTF.

CDR3 residues: CASSQVFLAGRHEQFF. CDR3 DNA: TGTGCCAGCAGCCAAGTTTTCCTAGCGGGGCGCCATGAGCAGTTCTTC. The gene calls are TRBV4-2 and TRBJ2-1, with TRBD2 matching over 9 bases. V was clipped by 1 base and J by 8 bases; unmatched bases: 9. Germline assignment: CDR1 LGHNA and CDR2 YNFKEQ. This CDR3 contains 16 residues.

The V call is TRBV11-2, the J call TRBJ2-1; TRBD2 matches 8 bases. Germline V gives CDR1 SGHAT, CDR2 FQNNGV. The CDR3 sequence is 15 residues long. V lost 0 bases and J lost 3; bases outside the gene matches: 1. As DNA, the CDR3 is TGTGCCAGCAGCTTAGATGGGACTAGCTACAATGAGCAGTTCTTC. This translates into CASSLDGTSYNEQFF.

This chain connects TRBV19 to TRBJ2-3; 11 bases are a match to TRBD2. CDR1 LNHDA and CDR2 SQIVND come from the germline V gene (reference sequence). This CDR3 has 13 amino acids. With V trimmed by 6 bases and J by 6 bases, 2 bases remained unmatched. The CDR3 coding sequence is TGTGCCAGTAGACTAGCGGGGGCCGATACGCAGTATTTT. This encodes CASRLAGADTQYF.

The J gene is TRBJ1-4, the V gene TRBV4-2; D unclear. Trimming shortened V by 4 bases and J by 4 bases, and 22 bases separated the two germline ends. The CDR3 has 18 residues. Germline V lookup: CDR1 LGHNA, CDR2 YNFKEQ. Written as DNA, the CDR3 is TGTGCCAGCAGCCTACTCGCGGGCCAAAATCCCCTTAATGAAAAACTGTTTTTT. As protein: CASSLLAGQNPLNEKLFF.

The CDR3 region has the DNA TGTGCCAGCAGCTTAGAAGGGACAGGGTACTATGGCTACACCTTC. Amino acids: CASSLEGTGYYGYTF. The V and J genes are TRBV7-9 and TRBJ1-2; TRBD1 matches 9 bases. V lost 1 base, J lost 3 bases, and 3 bases stayed unmatched. Germline CDR1 is SEHNR and CDR2 is FQNEAQ (reference sequence). The CDR3 has 15 amino acids.

This chain connects TRBV7-6 to TRBJ1-4; D ambiguous. CDR3 length: 13 amino acids. Per the germline V gene, CDR1 is SGHVS and CDR2 is FNYEAQ. The V end lost 6 bases, the J end lost 5 bases, and 10 bases lay between the germline ends. The CDR3 loop is CASRGGENEKLFF. Written as DNA, the CDR3 is TGTGCCAGCAGGGGTGGGGAGAATGAAAAACTGTTTTTT.

This chain links TRBV9 with TRBJ2-1, with 8 bases lining up with TRBD1. This CDR3 spans 14 amino acids. With V trimmed by 4 bases and J by 7 bases, 7 bases remained unmatched. CDR1 is SGDLS, CDR2 YYNGEE, per germline. The CDR3 sequence is CASSSGQAGNEQFF. As DNA, the CDR3 is TGTGCCAGCAGCTCGGGACAGGCGGGTAATGAGCAGTTCTTC.

The chain links TRBV19 to TRBJ2-6; 10 bases match TRBD1. Trimming cost V 6 bases and J 0 bases; bases outside gene matches: 5. CDR1 and CDR2 (germline): LNHDA, SQIVND (reference sequence). The CDR3 totals 17 residues. CDR3 coding DNA: TGTGCCAGTAGGGACAGGGGGGAATTCTCTGGGGCCAACGTCCTGACTTTC. This encodes CASRDRGEFSGANVLTF.

The chain uses TRBV27 and TRBJ2-7, with a possible D match to TRBD2 (6 bases). Trimming stripped 1 base from V and 10 bases from J, with 14 bases between. CDR3 length: 13 amino acids. Per the germline V gene, CDR1 is MNHEY and CDR2 is SMNVEV (reference sequence). The chain's CDR3 is CASSLYQLGTQYF. CDR3 nucleotides: TGTGCCAGCAGTTTATATCAGTTGGGGACTCAGTACTTC.

The chain joins TRBV11-2 to TRBJ2-7; 8 positions match TRBD2. The ends lost 5 bases at V and 7 bases at J; junction bases unmatched: 16. Germline V gene sequence: CDR1 SGHAT, CDR2 FQNNGV. CDR3 length: 16 amino acids. CDR3 bases: TGTGCCAGCAGCCCGCGAGGTCGGGGGGGCCCCATGGAGCAGTACTTC. Its translation is CASSPRGRGGPMEQYF.

The rearrangement uses TRBV11-3 and TRBJ2-7; possibly TRBD2 for D (5 bases). With 5 bases removed from V and 2 bases from J, the gap between germline ends came to 25 bases. This CDR3 spans 18 amino acids. Looked up from germline, CDR1 is SGHNT and CDR2 is YENEEA. The CDR3 nucleotides are TGTGCCAGCAGCCAAATTACGCCCCCCAGGAGGAATACCTACGAGCAGTACTTC. Translation gives CASSQITPPRRNTYEQYF.

The chain uses TRBV11-2 and TRBJ1-2; D remains unclear. This CDR3 region has 14 residues. Trimming cost V 0 bases and J 2 bases, with 7 bases left between them. Germline V CDR1 and CDR2: SGHAT, FQNNGV. The CDR3: CASSLERRNYGYTF. For the CDR3, the DNA is TGTGCCAGCAGCTTAGAGCGCAGGAACTATGGCTACACCTTC. Filled out from reference TRBV11-2 and TRBJ1-2, the complete variable domain reads EAGVAQSPRYKIIEKRQSVAFWCNPISGHATLYWYQQILGQGPKLLIQFQNNGVVDDSQLPKDRFSAERLKGVDSTLKIQPAKLEDSAVYLCASSLERRNYGYTFGSGTRLTVV.

The genes are TRBV6-1 and TRBJ2-7, with D possibly TRBD2 on 6 matching bases. V lost 7 bases to trimming and J lost 2 bases, with 18 bases between them. Germline-derived CDR1 and CDR2 are MNHNS and SASEGT. This CDR3 has 15 residues. The CDR3 reads CASKRGGGDPYEQYF. CDR3 nucleotides: TGTGCCAGCAAAAGGGGAGGAGGGGACCCCTACGAGCAGTACTTC.

The chain links TRBV27 to TRBJ1-2; TRBD1 matches at 8 bases. This CDR3 has 15 amino acids. Trimming took 5 bases from V and 1 from J; bases not matched to a gene: 6. Looked up from germline, CDR1 is MNHEY and CDR2 is SMNVEV (reference sequence). This chain's CDR3 is CASSPGTGINYGYTF. CDR3 sequence (DNA): TGTGCCAGCAGTCCGGGGACAGGAATTAACTATGGCTACACCTTC.

V is TRBV29-1 and J is TRBJ2-1, with 8 bases identical to TRBD2. J was trimmed by 0 bases and V by 8 bases; bases with no gene match: 6. Germline V lookup: CDR1 SQVTM, CDR2 ANQGSEA. CDR3 size: 14 residues. The DNA of the CDR3 is TGCAGCACCAATCGGGGGGGCTCCTACAATGAGCAGTTCTTC. Translating it yields CSTNRGGSYNEQFF.

This clone was recorded only once. This chain links TRBV9 with TRBJ1-6; D not certain. The V gene lost 4 bases and the J gene lost 10 bases, with 18 bases spanning the gap. Germline values: CDR1 SGDLS, CDR2 YYNGEE. The CDR3 covers 15 residues. The CDR3 here is CASSPEGGKRSPLHF. In DNA form, the CDR3 reads TGTGCCAGCAGCCCCGAGGGAGGTAAAAGGTCACCCCTCCACTTT.

The chain combines TRBV30 with TRBJ2-6; D unclear. Trimming cost V 2 bases and J 1 base, with 3 bases left between them. The CDR3 extends over 13 amino acids. Germline values: CDR1 GTSNPN, CDR2 SVGIG (reference sequence). CDR3 protein: CAWSRSGANVLTF. The CDR3 bases are TGTGCCTGGAGTCGGTCTGGGGCCAACGTCCTGACTTTC. The full variable domain, rest sourced from reference TRBV30 and TRBJ2-6, is SQTIHQWPATLVQPVGSPLSLECTVEGTSNPNLYWYRQAAGRGLQLLFYSVGIGQISSEVPQNLSASRPQDRQFILSSKKLLLSDSGFYLCAWSRSGANVLTFGAGSRLTVL.

The rearrangement links TRBV27 to TRBJ1-5; a weak D match, TRBD1 (5 bases). Germline values: CDR1 MNHEY, CDR2 SMNVEV (reference sequence). V was shortened by 6 bases and J by 2 bases, with 11 bases between the two germline ends. The CDR3 totals 14 residues. The CDR3 DNA reads TGTGCCAGCAGACGCAGGGAGGGCAATCAGCCCCAGCATTTT. Its translation is CASRRREGNQPQHF.

A single count supports this clone. The chain combines TRBV18 with TRBJ1-4; D perhaps matches TRBD1 (6 bases). Per the germline V gene, CDR1 is KGHSH and CDR2 is LQKENI. The V and J ends lost 1 base and 8 bases respectively, with 14 bases between them. The CDR3 has 15 amino acids. CDR3 sequence reads: CASSPRGGAREKLFF. For the CDR3, the DNA is TGTGCCAGCTCACCACGGGGGGGCGCAAGGGAAAAACTGTTTTTT.

CDR3 bases: TGTGCCAGCAGCCGAACACTCCTAGCGGGAGGAACCGGGGAGCTGTTTTTT. Translating it yields CASSRTLLAGGTGELFF. The chain is built from TRBV7-3 and TRBJ2-2; TRBD2 matches at 11 bases. This CDR3 is built from 17 residues. Germline V lookup: CDR1 SGHTA, CDR2 FQGTGA. The ends lost 5 bases at V and 5 bases at J; junction bases unmatched: 10.

The gene calls are TRBV5-4 and TRBJ1-6, with 10 bases identical to TRBD1. This CDR3 spans 15 amino acids. The germline V gene encodes CDR1 SGHNT and CDR2 YYREEE (reference sequence). V lost 3 bases to trimming and J lost 9 bases; unmatched junction nucleotides: 6. CDR3 amino acids: CASSWGTGVPSPLHF. CDR3 sequence (DNA): TGTGCCAGCAGCTGGGGGACAGGGGTTCCTTCACCCCTCCACTTT. The variable domain in full, with the rest retrieved from reference TRBV5-4 and TRBJ1-6, is ETGVTQSPTHLIKTRGQQVTLRCSSQSGHNTVSWYQQALGQGPQFIFQYYREEENGRGNFPPRFSGLQFPNYSSELNVNALELDDSALYLCASSWGTGVPSPLHFGNGTRLTVT.

This clone was detected only once. The rearrangement links TRBV12-1 to TRBJ2-2; TRBD2 is taken as the D call from the table, unchecked against the DNA. TRBV12-1 is a listed pseudogene. This CDR3 comprises 20 residues. The CDR3 DNA reads as TGTGCCAGCAGCTTAATCATTGCTAGCGGGGGGCCCGCCCGCCCCGGGGAGCTGTTTTTT. Its translation: CASSLIIASGGPARPGELFF.